This section outlines one TCR beta chain sequence together with its context. The read falls 3 residues short of the CDR3 end, and the missing part is taken from the germline J gene. This specimen belongs to a study of T cells in women clearing cervical HPV infection. Study overall: Cases were women with histologically confirmed HPV16-related CIN3 or worse, including 2 invasive cancers.

V was pared by 3 bases and J by 4 bases, with 7 bases between. The CDR3 extends over 12 amino acids. Germline lookup yields CDR1 DFQATT and CDR2 SNEGSKA (reference sequence). MY09/MY11 PCR detected cervical HPV DNA; dot-blot assigned genotypes. Sequenced by immunoSEQ multiplex PCR; TCRdb stores in-frame clones only, minus some. The sample table includes tens of thousands of clones. The receptor was derived from a woman aged 18 to 75 with a cervical HPV16 infection that either progressed to CIN3+ or cleared (not recorded which). The V gene is TRBV20-1, the J gene TRBJ1-5; tentatively, D is TRBD1 (5 bases). Sample: blood buffy coat. Partial CDR3 DNA: TGCAGTGCTAGTAAGGGGAATCAGCCC. Amino acids: CSASKGNQP. The entire CDR3 protein reads CSASKGNQPQHF.